This T cell receptor beta chain was sequenced during a study of blood T cell repertoires in COVID-19. Study-wide background: In each case, the material was cDNA or gDNA derived from T cells, B-cell-depleted T cells, or PBMCs.

Generated by immunoSEQ multiplex PCR, the TCRdb table keeps only in-frame clones and is missing some. The sample gives around 170,000 clones, 88% of which show up once; roughly 25% is in the top ten. The V end was cut by 6 bases, the J end by 0 bases, with 11 bases between. CDR1 and CDR2 (germline): MNHEY, SVGAGI. This CDR3 region has 14 residues. The V call is TRBV6-5, the J call TRBJ1-1; D gene ambiguous. This clonotype was obtained from a man aged 60 to 69 with acute or convalescent COVID-19. Sequences were obtained from peripheral blood. The CDR3 DNA sequence: TGTGCCAGCAGGTACCGGTCAATGAACACTGAAGCTTTCTTT. Translating gives CASRYRSMNTEAFF.